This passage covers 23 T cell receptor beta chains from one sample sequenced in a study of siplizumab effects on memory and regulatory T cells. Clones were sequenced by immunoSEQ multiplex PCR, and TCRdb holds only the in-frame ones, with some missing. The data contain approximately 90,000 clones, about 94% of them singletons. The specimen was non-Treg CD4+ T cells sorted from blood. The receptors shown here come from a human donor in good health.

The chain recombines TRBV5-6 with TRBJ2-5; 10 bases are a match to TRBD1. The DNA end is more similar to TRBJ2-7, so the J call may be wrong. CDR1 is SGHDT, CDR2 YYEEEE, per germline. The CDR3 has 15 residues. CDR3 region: CASSLGGQGNYEQYF. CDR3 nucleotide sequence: TGTGCCAGCAGCTTGGGGGGACAGGGGAACTACGAGCAGTACTTC.

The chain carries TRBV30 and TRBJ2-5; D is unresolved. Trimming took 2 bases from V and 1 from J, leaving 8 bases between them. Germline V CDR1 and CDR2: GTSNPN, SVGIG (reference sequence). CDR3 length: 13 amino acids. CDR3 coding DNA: TGTGCCTGGAGTAGGCGCCTCCAAGAGACCCAGTACTTC. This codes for CAWSRRLQETQYF.

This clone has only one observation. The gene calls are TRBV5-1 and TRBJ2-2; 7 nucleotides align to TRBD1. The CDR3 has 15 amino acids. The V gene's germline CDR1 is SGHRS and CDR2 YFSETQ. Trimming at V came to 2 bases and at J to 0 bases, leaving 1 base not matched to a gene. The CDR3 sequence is CASSFGQANTGELFF. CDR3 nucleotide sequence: TGCGCCAGCAGCTTTGGACAGGCGAACACCGGGGAGCTGTTTTTT.

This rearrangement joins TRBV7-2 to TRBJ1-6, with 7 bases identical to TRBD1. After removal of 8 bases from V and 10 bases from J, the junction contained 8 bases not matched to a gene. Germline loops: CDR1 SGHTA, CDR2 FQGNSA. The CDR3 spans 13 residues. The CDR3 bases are TGTGCCAGCGGGACGACAGGGCGGTCACCCCTCCACTTT. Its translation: CASGTTGRSPLHF.

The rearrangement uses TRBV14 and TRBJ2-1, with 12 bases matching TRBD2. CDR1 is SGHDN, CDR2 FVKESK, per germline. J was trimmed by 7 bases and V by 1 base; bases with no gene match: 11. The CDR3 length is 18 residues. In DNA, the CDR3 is TGTGCCAGCAGCCAAGTGGGAACGCTAGCGGGAGGGGGGAATGAGCAGTTCTTC. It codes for CASSQVGTLAGGGNEQFF.

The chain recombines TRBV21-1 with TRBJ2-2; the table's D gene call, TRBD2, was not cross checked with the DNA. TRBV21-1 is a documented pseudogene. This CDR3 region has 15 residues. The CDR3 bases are TGTGCCAGCAGCAAGACGGAGGCCGTCGTCGGGGAGCTGTTTTTT. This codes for CASSKTEAVVGELFF.

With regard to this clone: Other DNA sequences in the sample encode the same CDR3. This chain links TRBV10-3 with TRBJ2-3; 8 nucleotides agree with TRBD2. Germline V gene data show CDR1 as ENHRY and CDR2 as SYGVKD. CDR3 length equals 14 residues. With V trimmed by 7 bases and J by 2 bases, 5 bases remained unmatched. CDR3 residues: CAITAGGLTDTQYF. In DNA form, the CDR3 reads TGTGCCATCACCGCGGGGGGCCTCACAGATACGCAGTATTTT.

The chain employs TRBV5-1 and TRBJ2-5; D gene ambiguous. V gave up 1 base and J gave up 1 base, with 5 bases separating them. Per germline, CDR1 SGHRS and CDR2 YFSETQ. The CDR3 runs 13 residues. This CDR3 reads CASSLSVQETQYF. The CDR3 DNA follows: TGCGCCAGCAGCTTGTCGGTCCAAGAGACCCAGTACTTC.

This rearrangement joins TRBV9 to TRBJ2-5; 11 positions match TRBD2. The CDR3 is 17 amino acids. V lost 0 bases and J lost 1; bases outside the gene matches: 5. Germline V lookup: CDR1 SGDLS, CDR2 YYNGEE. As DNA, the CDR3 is TGTGCCAGCAGCGTAGACACTAGCGGGGGTCTCCAAGAGACCCAGTACTTC. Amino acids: CASSVDTSGGLQETQYF. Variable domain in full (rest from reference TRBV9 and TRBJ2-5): DSGVTQTPKHLITATGQRVTLRCSPRSGDLSVYWYQQSLDQGLQFLIQYYNGEERAKGNILERFSAQQFPDLHSELNLSSLELGDSALYFCASSVDTSGGLQETQYFGPGTRLLVL.

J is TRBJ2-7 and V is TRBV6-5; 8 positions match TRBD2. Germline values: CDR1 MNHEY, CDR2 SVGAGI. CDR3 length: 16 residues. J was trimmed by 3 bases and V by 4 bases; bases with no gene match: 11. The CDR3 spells CASSFTSGASGYEQYF. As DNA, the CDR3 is TGTGCCAGCAGTTTCACTAGCGGCGCCAGCGGCTACGAGCAGTACTTC.

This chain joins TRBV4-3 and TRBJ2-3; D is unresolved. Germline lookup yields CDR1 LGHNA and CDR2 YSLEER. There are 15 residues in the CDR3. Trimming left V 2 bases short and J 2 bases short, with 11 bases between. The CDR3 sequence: CASSQQARATDTQYF. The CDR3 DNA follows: TGCGCCAGCAGCCAACAAGCGAGAGCCACAGATACGCAGTATTTT.

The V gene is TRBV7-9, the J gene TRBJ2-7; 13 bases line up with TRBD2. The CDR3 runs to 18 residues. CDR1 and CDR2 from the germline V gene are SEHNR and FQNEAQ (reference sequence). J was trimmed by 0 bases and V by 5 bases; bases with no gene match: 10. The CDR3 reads CASSPRTSGGPTSYEQYF. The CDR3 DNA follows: TGTGCCAGCAGCCCCCGGACTAGCGGGGGCCCCACCTCCTACGAGCAGTACTTC.

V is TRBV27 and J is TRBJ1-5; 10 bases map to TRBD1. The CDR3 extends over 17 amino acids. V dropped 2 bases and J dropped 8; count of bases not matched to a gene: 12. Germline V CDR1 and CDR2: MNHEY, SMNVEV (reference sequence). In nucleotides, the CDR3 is TGTGCCAGCAGTTTAGTATCCGGACAGGGGGGGTTCGAGCCCCAGCATTTT. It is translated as CASSLVSGQGGFEPQHF.

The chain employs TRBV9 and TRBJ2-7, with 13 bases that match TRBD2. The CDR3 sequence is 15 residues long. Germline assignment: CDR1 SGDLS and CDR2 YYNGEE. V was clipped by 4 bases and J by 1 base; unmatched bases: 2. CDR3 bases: TGTGCCAGCAGCTCGGGACTAGCGGGATCCTACGAGCAGTACTTC. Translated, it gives CASSSGLAGSYEQYF.

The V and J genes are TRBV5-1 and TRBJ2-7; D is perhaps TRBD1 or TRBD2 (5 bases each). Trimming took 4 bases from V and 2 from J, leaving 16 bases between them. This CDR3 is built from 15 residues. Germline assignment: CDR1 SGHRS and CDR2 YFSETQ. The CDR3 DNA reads TGCGCCAGCAGCCCCGGGGCATCGCTCCCCTACGAGCAGTACTTC. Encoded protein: CASSPGASLPYEQYF.

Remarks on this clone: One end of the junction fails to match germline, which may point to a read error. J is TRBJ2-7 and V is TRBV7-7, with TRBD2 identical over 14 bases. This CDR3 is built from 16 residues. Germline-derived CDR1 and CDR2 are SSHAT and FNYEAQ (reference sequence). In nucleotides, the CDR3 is TGTGCTAGCAGCCCGCGGACTAGCGGGGGGTTGGGCGAGCAGTACTTC. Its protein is CASSPRTSGGLGEQYF.

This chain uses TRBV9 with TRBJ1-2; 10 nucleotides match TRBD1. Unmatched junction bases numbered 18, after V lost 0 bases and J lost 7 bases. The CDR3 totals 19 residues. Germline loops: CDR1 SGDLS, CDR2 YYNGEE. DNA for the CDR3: TGTGCCAGCAGCGTAGAGCCTGTAGTGACAGGGGGCGCCCGTGGTGGCTACACCTTC. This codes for CASSVEPVVTGGARGGYTF.

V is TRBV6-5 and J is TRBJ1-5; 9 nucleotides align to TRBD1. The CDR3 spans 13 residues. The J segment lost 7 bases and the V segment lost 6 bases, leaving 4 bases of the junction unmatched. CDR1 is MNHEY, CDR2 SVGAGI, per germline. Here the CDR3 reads CASRDRGDQPQHF. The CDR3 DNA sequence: TGTGCCAGCAGGGACAGGGGTGACCAGCCCCAGCATTTT.

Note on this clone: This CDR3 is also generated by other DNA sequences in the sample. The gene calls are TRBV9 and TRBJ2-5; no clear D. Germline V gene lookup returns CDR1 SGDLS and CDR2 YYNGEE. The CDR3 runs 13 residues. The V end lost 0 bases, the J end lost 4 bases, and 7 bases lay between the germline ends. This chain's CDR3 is CASSVEGRETQYF. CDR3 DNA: TGTGCCAGCAGCGTAGAGGGTAGAGAGACCCAGTACTTC.

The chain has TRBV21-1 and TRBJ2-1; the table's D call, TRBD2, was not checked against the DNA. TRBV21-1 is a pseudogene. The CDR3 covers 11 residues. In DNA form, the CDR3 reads TGTGCCAGCAGCAGCTGGGACTTGGCGGTCTTC. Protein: CASSSWDLAVF.

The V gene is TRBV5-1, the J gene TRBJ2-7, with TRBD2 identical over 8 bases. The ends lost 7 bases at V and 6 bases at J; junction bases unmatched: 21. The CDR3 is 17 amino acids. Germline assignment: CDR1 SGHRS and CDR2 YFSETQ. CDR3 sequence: CASEGSKRPGGPVEQYF. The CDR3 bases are TGCGCCAGCGAGGGCTCGAAAAGGCCGGGGGGGCCGGTCGAGCAGTACTTC.

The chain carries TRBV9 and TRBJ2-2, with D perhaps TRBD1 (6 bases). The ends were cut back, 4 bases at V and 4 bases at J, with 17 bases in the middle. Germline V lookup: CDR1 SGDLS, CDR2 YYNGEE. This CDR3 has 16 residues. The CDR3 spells CASSSQGRLVTGELFF. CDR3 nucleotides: TGTGCCAGCAGCTCACAGGGTCGGTTGGTCACCGGGGAGCTGTTTTTT.

The CDR3 bases are TGTGCCAGCAGCGTATTTGGATTAGCGCCCGACAATGAGCAGTTCTTC. Translation gives CASSVFGLAPDNEQFF. V and J are TRBV9 and TRBJ2-1; possible D gene TRBD2, 5 bases. V was cut by 1 base and J by 5 bases, with 16 bases left in between. This CDR3 spans 16 amino acids. Germline V gives CDR1 SGDLS, CDR2 YYNGEE.